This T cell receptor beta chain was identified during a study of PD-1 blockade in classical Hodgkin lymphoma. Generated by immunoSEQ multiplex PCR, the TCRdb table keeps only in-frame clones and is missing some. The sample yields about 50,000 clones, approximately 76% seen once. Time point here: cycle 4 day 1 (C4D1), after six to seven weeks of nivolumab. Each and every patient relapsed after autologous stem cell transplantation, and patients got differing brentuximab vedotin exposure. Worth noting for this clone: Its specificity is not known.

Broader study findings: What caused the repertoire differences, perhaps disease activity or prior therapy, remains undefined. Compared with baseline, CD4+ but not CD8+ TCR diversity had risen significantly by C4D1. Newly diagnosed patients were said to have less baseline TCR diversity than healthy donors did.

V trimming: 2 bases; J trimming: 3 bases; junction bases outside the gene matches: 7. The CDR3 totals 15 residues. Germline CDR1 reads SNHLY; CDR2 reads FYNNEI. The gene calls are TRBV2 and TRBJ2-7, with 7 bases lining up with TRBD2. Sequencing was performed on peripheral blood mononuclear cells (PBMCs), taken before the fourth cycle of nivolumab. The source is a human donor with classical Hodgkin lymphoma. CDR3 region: CASSESAGVIYEQYF. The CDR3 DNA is TGTGCCAGCAGTGAATCGGCGGGAGTAATCTACGAGCAGTACTTC.